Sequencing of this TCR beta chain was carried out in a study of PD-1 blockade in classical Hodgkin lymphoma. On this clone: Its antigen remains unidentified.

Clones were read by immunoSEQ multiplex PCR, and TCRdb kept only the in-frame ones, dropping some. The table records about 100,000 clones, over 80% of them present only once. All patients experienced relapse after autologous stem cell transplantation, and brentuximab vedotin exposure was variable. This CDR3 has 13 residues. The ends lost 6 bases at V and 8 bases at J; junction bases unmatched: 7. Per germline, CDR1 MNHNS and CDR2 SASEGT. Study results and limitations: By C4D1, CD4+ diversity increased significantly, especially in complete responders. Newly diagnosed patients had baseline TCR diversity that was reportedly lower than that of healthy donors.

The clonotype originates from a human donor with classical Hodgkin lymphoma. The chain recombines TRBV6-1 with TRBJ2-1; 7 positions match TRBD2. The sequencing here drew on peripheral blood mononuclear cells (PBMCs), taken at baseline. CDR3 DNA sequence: TGTGCCAGCAGAAAGTATACTAGCGATGAGCAGTTCTTC. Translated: CASRKYTSDEQFF.